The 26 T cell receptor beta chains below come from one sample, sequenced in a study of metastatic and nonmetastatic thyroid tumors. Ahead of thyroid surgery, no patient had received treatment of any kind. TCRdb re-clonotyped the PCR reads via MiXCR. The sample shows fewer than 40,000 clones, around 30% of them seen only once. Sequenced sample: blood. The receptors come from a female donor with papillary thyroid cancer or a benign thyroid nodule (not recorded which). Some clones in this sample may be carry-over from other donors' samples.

The CDR3, as DNA: TGCGCCAGCAGCCGGGACACCTACGAGCAGTACTTC. It translates to CASSRDTYEQYF. The chain links TRBV5-1 to TRBJ2-7, with D possibly TRBD1 on 6 matching bases. Between the trimmed V and J ends, which lost 4 bases and 2 bases, there was a span of 7 bases. Germline V gene sequence: CDR1 SGHRS, CDR2 YFSETQ. The CDR3 is 12 residues long.

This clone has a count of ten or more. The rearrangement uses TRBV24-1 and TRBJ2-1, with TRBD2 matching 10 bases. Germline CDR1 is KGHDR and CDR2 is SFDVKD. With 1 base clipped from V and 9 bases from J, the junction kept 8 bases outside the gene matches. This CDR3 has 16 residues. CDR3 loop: CATSDFKREGRGEQFF. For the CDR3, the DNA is TGTGCCACCAGTGATTTTAAGCGGGAGGGTAGGGGTGAGCAGTTCTTC.

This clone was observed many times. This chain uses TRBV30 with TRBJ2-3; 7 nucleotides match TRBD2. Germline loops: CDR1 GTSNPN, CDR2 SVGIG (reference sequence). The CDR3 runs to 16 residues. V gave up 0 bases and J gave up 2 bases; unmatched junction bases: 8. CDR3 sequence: CAWSVRLAALTDTQYF. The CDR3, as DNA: TGTGCCTGGAGTGTACGTCTAGCGGCTCTCACAGATACGCAGTATTTT.

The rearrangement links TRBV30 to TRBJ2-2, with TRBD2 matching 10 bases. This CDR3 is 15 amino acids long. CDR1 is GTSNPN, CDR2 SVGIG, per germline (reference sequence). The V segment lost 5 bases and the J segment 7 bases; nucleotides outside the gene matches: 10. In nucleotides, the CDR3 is TGTGCCTGGGGAGCGGGAGGGTACGAATTCGGGGAGCTGTTTTTT. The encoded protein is CAWGAGGYEFGELFF. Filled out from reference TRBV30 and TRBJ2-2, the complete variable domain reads SQTIHQWPATLVQPVGSPLSLECTVEGTSNPNLYWYRQAAGRGLQLLFYSVGIGQISSEVPQNLSASRPQDRQFILSSKKLLLSDSGFYLCAWGAGGYEFGELFFGEGSRLTVL.

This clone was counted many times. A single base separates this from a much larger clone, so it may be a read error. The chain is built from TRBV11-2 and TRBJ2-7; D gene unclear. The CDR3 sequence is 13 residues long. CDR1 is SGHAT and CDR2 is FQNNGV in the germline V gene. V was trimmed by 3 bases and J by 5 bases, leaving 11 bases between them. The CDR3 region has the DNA TGTGCCAGCAGCTTGAACCTCCTAGACGAGCAGTACTTC. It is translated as CASSLNLLDEQYF.

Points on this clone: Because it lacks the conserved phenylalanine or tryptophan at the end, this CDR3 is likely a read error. The CDR3 is CASSFQQTSGSAYDQFV. The CDR3 DNA sequence: TGTGCCAGCAGCTTCCAACAGACTAGTGGGAGTGCCTATGATCAGTTCGTC. This rearrangement joins TRBV11-2 to TRBJ2-1; D is perhaps TRBD2 (6 bases). The CDR3 loop spans 17 amino acids. The germline CDR1 and CDR2 sequences are SGHAT and FQNNGV.

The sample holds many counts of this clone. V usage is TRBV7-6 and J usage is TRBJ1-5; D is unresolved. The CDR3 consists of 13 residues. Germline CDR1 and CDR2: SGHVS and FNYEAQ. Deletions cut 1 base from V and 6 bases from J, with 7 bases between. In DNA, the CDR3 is TGTGCCAGCAGCTTAGTGAGTGGTCAGCCCCAGCATTTT. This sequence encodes CASSLVSGQPQHF.

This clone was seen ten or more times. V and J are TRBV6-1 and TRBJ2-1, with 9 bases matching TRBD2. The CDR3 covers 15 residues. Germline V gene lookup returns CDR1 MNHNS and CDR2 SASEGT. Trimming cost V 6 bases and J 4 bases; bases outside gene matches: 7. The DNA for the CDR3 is TGTGCCAGCAGCCCAACTGCGGGAGGGTACAATGAGCAGTTCTTC. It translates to CASSPTAGGYNEQFF.

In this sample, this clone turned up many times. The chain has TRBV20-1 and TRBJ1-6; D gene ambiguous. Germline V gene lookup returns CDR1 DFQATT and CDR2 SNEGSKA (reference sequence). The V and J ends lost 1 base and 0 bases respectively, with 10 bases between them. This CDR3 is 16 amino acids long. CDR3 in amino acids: CSARAGISSYNSPLHF. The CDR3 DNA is TGCAGTGCTAGAGCGGGCATAAGCTCCTATAATTCACCCCTCCACTTT.

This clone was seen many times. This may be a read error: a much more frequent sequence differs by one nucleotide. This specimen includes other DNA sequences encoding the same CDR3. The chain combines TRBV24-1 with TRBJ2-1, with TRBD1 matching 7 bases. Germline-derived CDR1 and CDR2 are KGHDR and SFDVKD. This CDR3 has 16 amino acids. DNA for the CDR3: TGTGCCACCAGTGATTCACAGGGGAGCTGGTACAGTGAGCAGTTCTTC. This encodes CATSDSQGSWYSEQFF.

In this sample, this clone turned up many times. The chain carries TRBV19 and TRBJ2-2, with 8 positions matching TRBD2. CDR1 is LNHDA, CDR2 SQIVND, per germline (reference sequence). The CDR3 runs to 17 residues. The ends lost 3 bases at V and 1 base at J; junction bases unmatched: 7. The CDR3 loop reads CASSITAGGGNTGELFF. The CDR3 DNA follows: TGTGCCAGTAGTATCACCGCCGGGGGGGGGAACACCGGGGAGCTGTTTTTT.

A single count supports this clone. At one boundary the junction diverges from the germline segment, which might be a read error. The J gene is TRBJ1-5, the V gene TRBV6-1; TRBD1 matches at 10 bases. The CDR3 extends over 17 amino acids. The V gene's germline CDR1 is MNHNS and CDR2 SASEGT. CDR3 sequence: CASSDMGQGNSTQPQHF. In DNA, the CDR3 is TGTGCCAGCAGTGATATGGGACAGGGGAATAGCACTCAGCCCCAGCATTTT.

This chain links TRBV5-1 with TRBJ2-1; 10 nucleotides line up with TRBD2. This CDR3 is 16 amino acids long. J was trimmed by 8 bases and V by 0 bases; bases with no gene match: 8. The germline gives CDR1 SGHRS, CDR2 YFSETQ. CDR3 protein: CASSLVTSGVLDEQFF. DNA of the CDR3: TGCGCCAGCAGCTTGGTTACTAGCGGGGTACTGGATGAGCAGTTCTTC.

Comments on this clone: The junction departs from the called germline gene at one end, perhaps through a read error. The CDR3 is CAIGGLDTEAFF. The CDR3 nucleotides read TGTGCCATCGGGGGACTGGACACTGAAGCCTTCTTT. The J gene is TRBJ1-6, the V gene TRBV9, with TRBD1 as a possible D gene (5 bases). CDR3 length: 12 amino acids. Germline CDR1 reads SGDLS; CDR2 reads YYNGEE.

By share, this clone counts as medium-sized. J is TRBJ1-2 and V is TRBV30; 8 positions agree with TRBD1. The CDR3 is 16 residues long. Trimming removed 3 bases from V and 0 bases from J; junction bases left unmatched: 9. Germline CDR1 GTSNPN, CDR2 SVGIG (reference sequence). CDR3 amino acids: CAWSRGLRFSNYGYTF. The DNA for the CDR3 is TGTGCCTGGAGCAGGGGGCTCCGATTCTCTAACTATGGCTACACCTTC.

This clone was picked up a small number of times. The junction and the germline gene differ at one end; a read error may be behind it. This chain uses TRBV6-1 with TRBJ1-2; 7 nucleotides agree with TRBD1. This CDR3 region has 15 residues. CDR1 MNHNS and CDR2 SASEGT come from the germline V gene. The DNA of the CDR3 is TGTTCCAGCAGCCTACGACAGGGTATGGACTATGGCTACACCTTC. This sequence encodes CSSSLRQGMDYGYTF.

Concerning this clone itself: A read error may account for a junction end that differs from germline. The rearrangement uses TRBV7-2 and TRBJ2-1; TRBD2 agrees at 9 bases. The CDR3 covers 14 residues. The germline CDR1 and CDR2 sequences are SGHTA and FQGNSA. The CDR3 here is CASRPAGGGNEPFF. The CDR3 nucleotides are TGTGCGAGCAGACCTGCGGGAGGGGGCAATGAGCCGTTCTTC.

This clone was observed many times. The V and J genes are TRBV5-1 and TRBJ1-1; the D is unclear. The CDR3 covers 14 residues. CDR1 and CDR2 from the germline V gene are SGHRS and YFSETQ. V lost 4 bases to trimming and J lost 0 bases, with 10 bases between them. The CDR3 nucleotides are TGCGCCAGCAGCGCCGACGGAATGAACACTGAAGCTTTCTTT. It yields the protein CASSADGMNTEAFF. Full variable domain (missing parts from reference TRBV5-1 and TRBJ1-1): KAGVTQTPRYLIKTRGQQVTLSCSPISGHRSVSWYQQTPGQGLQFLFEYFSETQRNKGNFPGRFSGRQFSNSRSEMNVSTLELGDSALYLCASSADGMNTEAFFGQGTRLTVV.

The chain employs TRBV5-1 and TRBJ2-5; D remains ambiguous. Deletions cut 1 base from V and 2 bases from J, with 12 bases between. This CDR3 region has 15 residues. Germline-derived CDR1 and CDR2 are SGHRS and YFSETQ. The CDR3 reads CASSLMLGGQETQYF. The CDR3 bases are TGCGCCAGCAGCTTGATGCTAGGTGGGCAAGAGACCCAGTACTTC.

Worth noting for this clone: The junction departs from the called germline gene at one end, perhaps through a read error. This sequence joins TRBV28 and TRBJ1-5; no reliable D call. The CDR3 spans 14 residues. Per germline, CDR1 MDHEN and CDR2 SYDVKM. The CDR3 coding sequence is TGTGACAGCAGAACGAACAGCTATAATCAGCCCCAGCATTTT. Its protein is CDSRTNSYNQPQHF.

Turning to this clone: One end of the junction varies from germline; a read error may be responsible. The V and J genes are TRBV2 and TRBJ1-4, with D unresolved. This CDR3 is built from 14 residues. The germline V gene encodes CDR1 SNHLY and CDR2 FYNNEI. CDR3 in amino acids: CDSWMGWTNDKLFF. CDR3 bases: TGTGACAGCTGGATGGGTTGGACTAATGATAAACTGTTTTTT.

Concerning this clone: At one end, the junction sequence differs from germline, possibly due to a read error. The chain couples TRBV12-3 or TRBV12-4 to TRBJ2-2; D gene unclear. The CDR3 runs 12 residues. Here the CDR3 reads CASNRNTGELFF. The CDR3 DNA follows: TGTGCCAGCAATCGCAACACCGGTGAGCTGTTTTTT.

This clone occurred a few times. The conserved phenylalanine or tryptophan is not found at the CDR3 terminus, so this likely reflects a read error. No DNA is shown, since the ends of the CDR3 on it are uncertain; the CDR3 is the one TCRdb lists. CDR3 protein: CATSRDSAGNEDFV. V gene TRBV15 combines with J gene TRBJ1-1. Germline loops: CDR1 LNHNV, CDR2 YYDKDF (reference sequence). The CDR3 length is 14 residues, termini included.

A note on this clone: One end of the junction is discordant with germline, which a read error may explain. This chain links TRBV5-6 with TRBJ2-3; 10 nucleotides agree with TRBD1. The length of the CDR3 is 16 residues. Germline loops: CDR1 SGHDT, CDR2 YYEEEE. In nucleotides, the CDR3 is TGTGCCTGCAGCACGGGACAGGGGTATACCACATATACGCAGTATTTT. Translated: CACSTGQGYTTYTQYF. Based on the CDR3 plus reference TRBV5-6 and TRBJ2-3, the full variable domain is DAGVTQSPTHLIKTRGQQVTLRCSPKSGHDTVSWYQQALGQGPQFIFQYYEEEERQRGNFPDRFSGHQFPNYSSELNVNALLLGDSALYLCACSTGQGYTTYTQYFGPGTRLTVL.

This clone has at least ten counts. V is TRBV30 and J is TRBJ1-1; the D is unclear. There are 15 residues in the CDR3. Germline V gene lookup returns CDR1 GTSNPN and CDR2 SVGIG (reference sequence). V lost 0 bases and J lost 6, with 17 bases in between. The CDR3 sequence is CAWSVQGLSSAEAFF. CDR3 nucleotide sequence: TGTGCCTGGAGTGTACAAGGATTATCGTCCGCTGAAGCTTTCTTT.

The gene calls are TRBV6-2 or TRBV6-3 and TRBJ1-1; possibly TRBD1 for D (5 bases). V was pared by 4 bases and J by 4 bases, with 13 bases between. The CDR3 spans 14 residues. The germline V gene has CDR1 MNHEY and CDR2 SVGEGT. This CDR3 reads CASSLGVKSTEAFF. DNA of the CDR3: TGTGCCAGCAGTTTAGGGGTCAAATCCACTGAAGCTTTCTTT.